The rows below give T cell receptor beta chains drawn from one sample of a study of blood T cell repertoires in COVID-19. Sequenced by immunoSEQ multiplex PCR; TCRdb stores in-frame clones only, minus some. The repertoire holds fewer than 400,000 clones, with 90% as singletons. The sequenced sample was PBMCs or T cells enriched from blood (not recorded which). These TCRs come from a woman between 25 and 40 years old who had been exposed to COVID-19. Both conserved end residues are part of each CDR3. The D gene is left open where the match is weak. The size field is filled for only some rows; it gives once, few, many or a size class.

TRBJ2-3 | TRBV24-1 | . | . | CATRDSSTDTQYF | TGTGCCACCAGGGACAGTAGCACAGATACGCAGTATTTT
TRBJ2-2 | TRBV7-9 | . | . | CASSLLRTANTGELFF | TGTGCCAGCAGCTTACTGCGGACAGCGAACACCGGGGAGCTGTTTTTT
TRBJ2-3 | TRBV19 | . | . | CASSIPPPAGGTDTQYF | TGTGCCAGTAGTATTCCACCCCCCGCCGGAGGCACAGATACGCAGTATTTT
TRBJ1-4 | TRBV23-1 | . | few | CASSRGRTNEKLFF | TGCGCCAGCAGCAGGGGACGGACTAATGAAAAACTGTTTTTT
TRBJ2-3 | TRBV24-1 | TRBD2 | . | CATSGLAGGTDTQYF | TGTGCCACCAGTGGCCTAGCGGGGGGTACAGATACGCAGTATTTT
TRBJ2-7 | TRBV6-5 | TRBD2 | . | CASSFSGGVPYEQYF | TGTGCCAGCAGCTTTAGCGGGGGGGTCCCCTACGAGCAGTACTTC
TRBJ2-1 | TRBV5-1 | . | . | CASSPGAWGDEQFF | TGCGCCAGCAGCCCGGGAGCCTGGGGGGATGAGCAGTTCTTC
TRBJ2-2 | TRBV6-1 | TRBD2 | . | CASSGGGGPYTGELFF | TGTGCCAGCAGTGGCGGCGGGGGGCCTTACACCGGGGAGCTGTTTTTT
TRBJ1-2 | TRBV18 | TRBD1 | . | CASSPDRVYGYTF | TGTGCCAGCTCACCGGACAGGGTATATGGCTACACCTTC
TRBJ1-3 | TRBV29-1 | TRBD1 | . | CSAGTGGNTIYF | TGCAGCGCCGGGACAGGGGGCAACACCATATATTTT
TRBJ2-7 | TRBV6-5 | . | once | CAGGVVEYEQYF | TGTGCCGGCGGGGTGGTCGAGTACGAGCAGTACTTC
TRBJ1-1 | TRBV5-4 | . | . | CASSIQGSTEAFF | TGTGCCAGCAGCATTCAGGGGAGCACTGAAGCTTTCTTT
TRBJ2-5 | TRBV5-1 | . | . | CASSPDMEETQYF | TGCGCCAGCAGCCCGGACATGGAGGAGACCCAGTACTTC
TRBJ1-2 | TRBV27 | TRBD1 | . | CASSLWDREGGYTF | TGTGCCAGCAGTTTATGGGACAGGGAGGGCGGCTACACCTTC
TRBJ2-7 | TRBV12-2 | . | . | CASRLALPQTGYEQYF | TGTGCAAGTCGCTTAGCGTTGCCCCAGACGGGCTACGAGCAGTACTTC
TRBJ1-2 | TRBV20-1 | . | . | CSAWIGVGYTF | TGCAGTGCGTGGATAGGGGTCGGCTACACCTTC
TRBJ1-6 | TRBV20-1 | . | once | CSASRIRAQGSPLHF | TGCAGTGCTAGTCGGATCCGGGCCCAGGGATCACCCCTCCACTTT
TRBJ1-3 | TRBV19 | . | . | CASSHPGFGNTIYF | TGTGCCAGTAGCCACCCGGGTTTTGGAAACACCATATATTTT
TRBJ2-1 | TRBV5-4 | TRBD1 | few | CASARGHEQFF | TGTGCCAGCGCGAGGGGGCATGAGCAGTTCTTC
TRBJ2-7 | TRBV1 | . | . | CTSSQRTRSYEQYF | TGCACCAGCAGCCAAAGGACTCGATCCTACGAGCAGTACTTC
TRBJ1-4 | TRBV10-2 | TRBD1 | . | CASSPRQGAPGGEKLFF | TGCGCCAGCAGTCCAAGACAGGGGGCCCCAGGGGGTGAAAAACTGTTTTTT
TRBJ1-1 | TRBV9 | . | . | CASSVATWGEAFF | TGTGCCAGCAGCGTAGCTACCTGGGGCGAAGCTTTCTTT
TRBJ2-1 | TRBV27 | . | . | CASSLGYEQFF | TGTGCCAGCAGTTTGGGCTATGAGCAGTTCTTC
TRBJ1-6 | TRBV3-1/TRBV3-2 | . | once | CASSRGQSNSPLHF | TGTGCCAGCAGCCGCGGACAGAGTAATTCACCCCTCCACTTT
TRBJ2-7 | TRBV5-1 | TRBD2 | . | CASSRGGGEYEQYF | TGCGCCAGCAGCCGCGGGGGTGGGGAATACGAGCAGTACTTC
TRBJ2-7 | TRBV6-5 | TRBD2 | . | CASSYKQRGAYEQYF | TGTGCCAGCAGTTACAAGCAGCGGGGGGCCTACGAGCAGTACTTC
TRBJ1-1 | TRBV29-1 | TRBD1 | . | CSFSDRLMNTEAFF | TGCAGCTTCTCGGACAGGCTCATGAACACTGAAGCTTTCTTT
TRBJ2-3 | TRBV13 | . | . | CASSLAGPPGDTQYF | TGTGCCAGCAGCTTAGCCGGTCCACCGGGGGATACGCAGTATTTT
TRBJ1-4 | TRBV10-3 | . | . | CAISDKGGMGEKLFF | TGTGCCATCAGCGATAAAGGGGGAATGGGAGAAAAACTGTTTTTT
TRBJ2-7 | TRBV19 | . | . | CASSIRDTDYEQYF | TGTGCCAGTAGTATACGGGACACTGACTACGAGCAGTACTTC
TRBJ1-2 | TRBV18 | . | . | CASSPGGHYGYTF | TGTGCCAGCTCCCCCGGGGGACACTATGGCTACACCTTC
TRBJ1-2 | TRBV6-5 | . | . | CASSYSQTTSYGYTF | TGTGCCAGCAGTTACTCCCAGACTACCTCCTATGGCTACACCTTC
TRBJ1-1 | TRBV4-2 | . | . | CASSQQGRTEAFF | TGTGCCAGCAGCCAACAGGGGCGGACTGAAGCTTTCTTT
TRBJ2-2 | TRBV30 | TRBD2 | once | CAWNSGGAPGELFF | TGTGCCTGGAATAGCGGGGGGGCCCCCGGGGAGCTGTTTTTT
TRBJ2-3 | TRBV27 | TRBD2 | . | CASSLLPSGAPTDTQYF | TGTGCCAGCAGTTTGTTGCCTAGCGGGGCCCCCACAGATACGCAGTATTTT
TRBJ2-5 | TRBV18 | . | . | CASSPSAPRETQYF | TGTGCCAGCTCACCATCGGCCCCCAGGGAGACCCAGTACTTC
TRBJ2-7 | TRBV4-3 | . | once | CASSQGRGRSSYEQYF | TGCGCCAGCAGCCAGGGGCGGGGGCGGAGCTCCTACGAGCAGTACTTC
TRBJ2-7 | TRBV9 | . | . | CASSAPDRPYEQYF | TGTGCCAGCAGCGCCCCGGACAGACCCTACGAGCAGTACTTC
TRBJ1-4 | TRBV15 | . | . | CATSRTTGKGDEKLFF | TGTGCCACCAGCAGGACTACAGGGAAGGGGGATGAAAAACTGTTTTTT
TRBJ1-1 | TRBV19 | TRBD1 | . | CASSTDLGARGDEAFF | TGTGCCAGTAGTACTGACCTGGGGGCCAGGGGGGATGAAGCTTTCTTT
TRBJ1-1 | TRBV5-4 | . | . | CASSWAGKNTEAFF | TGTGCCAGCAGCTGGGCAGGGAAGAACACTGAAGCTTTCTTT